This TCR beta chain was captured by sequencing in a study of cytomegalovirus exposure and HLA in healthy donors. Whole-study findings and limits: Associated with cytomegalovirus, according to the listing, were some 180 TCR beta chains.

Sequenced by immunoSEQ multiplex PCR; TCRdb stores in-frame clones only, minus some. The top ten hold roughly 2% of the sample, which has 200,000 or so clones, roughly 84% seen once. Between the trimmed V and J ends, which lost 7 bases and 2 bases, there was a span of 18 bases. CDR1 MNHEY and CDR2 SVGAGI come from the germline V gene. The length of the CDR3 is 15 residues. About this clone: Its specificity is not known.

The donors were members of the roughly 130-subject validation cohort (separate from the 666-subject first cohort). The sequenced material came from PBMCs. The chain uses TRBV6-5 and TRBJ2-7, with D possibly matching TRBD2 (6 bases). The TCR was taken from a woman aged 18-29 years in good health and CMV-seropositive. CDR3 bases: TGTGCCAGCACCGCGGAGGGTCGGGGCGCCTACGAGCAGTACTTC. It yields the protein CASTAEGRGAYEQYF.